This TCR beta chain is from a study of blood T cell repertoires in COVID-19. In the original analysis: Nucleated cell counts were estimated from reference gene primer amplification. Generated by immunoSEQ multiplex PCR, the TCRdb table keeps only in-frame clones and is missing some. The V and J calls and clone size were taken over from that table, and D and trimming were inferred from the DNA. The repertoire holds 250,000 to 300,000 clones, with about nine tenths as singletons. The CDR3 length is 14 residues. Per the germline V gene, CDR1 is MDHEN and CDR2 is SYDVKM. V was pared by 1 base and J by 0 bases, with 6 bases between.

The sequenced material came from peripheral blood. This clonotype originated in a woman aged 45-60 years who had recovered from COVID-19. The V and J genes are TRBV28 and TRBJ1-1; D is unresolved. The CDR3: CASSLSTLNTEAFF. CDR3 sequence (DNA): TGTGCCAGCAGTTTATCGACACTGAACACTGAAGCTTTCTTT.